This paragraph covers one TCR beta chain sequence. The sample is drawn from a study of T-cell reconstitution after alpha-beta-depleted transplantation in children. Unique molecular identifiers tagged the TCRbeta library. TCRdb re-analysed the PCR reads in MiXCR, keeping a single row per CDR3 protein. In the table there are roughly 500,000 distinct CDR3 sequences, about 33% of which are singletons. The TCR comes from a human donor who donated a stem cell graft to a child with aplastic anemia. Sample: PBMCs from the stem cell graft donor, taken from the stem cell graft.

DNA for the CDR3: TGTGCCAGCAACCGACAGGGGATTCATCAGCCCCAGCATTTT. Translated: CASNRQGIHQPQHF. The gene calls are TRBV12-3 or TRBV12-4 and TRBJ1-5; 8 positions match TRBD1. The length of the CDR3 is 14 residues. V was pared by 7 bases and J by 5 bases, with 7 bases of the junction left unmatched.